The rows below give T cell receptor beta chains drawn from one sample of a study of blood T cell repertoires in COVID-19. The data were produced by immunoSEQ multiplex PCR, yet TCRdb's version contains in-frame clones alone and is incomplete. The sample carries about 180,000 clones, 80% recorded once. Material for sequencing was PBMCs or T cells enriched from blood (not recorded which). These TCRs come from a man aged 60 to 69 who had been exposed to COVID-19. CDR3s include the opening cysteine and the closing phenylalanine or tryptophan. D genes are given only for firm matches. Some rows have no size entry. The others give once, few or many, or a class for an expanded clone.

clone_size	j_call	v_call	d_call	cdr3_aa	cdr3_nt
-	TRBJ2-5	TRBV12-3/TRBV12-4	TRBD1	CASSFGTGGTQYF	TGTGCCAGCAGTTTTGGGACAGGGGGGACCCAGTACTTC
-	TRBJ2-7	TRBV4-2	TRBD1	CASSQDQGTGSYEQYF	TGTGCCAGCAGCCAAGATCAAGGGACAGGAAGCTACGAGCAGTACTTC
few	TRBJ2-7	TRBV28	-	CASSTAGSSNF	TGTGCCAGCAGTACGGCGGGTAGCTCGAACTTC
many	TRBJ1-6	TRBV7-2	TRBD1	CASSLWGQGVSPLHF	TGTGCCAGCAGCTTATGGGGACAGGGAGTTTCACCCCTCCACTTT
-	TRBJ2-1	TRBV27	TRBD1	CASTPGLGQGNEQFF	TGTGCCAGCACCCCGGGACTCGGACAGGGCAATGAGCAGTTCTTC
-	TRBJ1-1	TRBV18	-	CASSRKTEAFF	TGTGCCAGCTCGCGAAAAACTGAAGCTTTCTTT
-	TRBJ1-2	TRBV5-1	-	CASSTLIQGSYGYTF	TGCGCCAGCAGTACCCTCATACAGGGCTCCTATGGCTACACCTTC
-	TRBJ1-6	TRBV2	-	CASSEPTVYHSPLHF	TGTGCCAGCAGCGAACCGACAGTCTATCATTCACCCCTCCACTTT
few	TRBJ2-2	TRBV7-7	TRBD2	CASSFDGRTGELFF	TGTGCCAGCAGCTTCGACGGGAGGACCGGGGAGCTGTTTTTT
-	TRBJ2-7	TRBV29-1	TRBD1	CSVEIGTGRQGADEQYF	TGCAGCGTTGAAATCGGGACTGGTCGACAGGGGGCGGACGAGCAGTACTTC
-	TRBJ1-6	TRBV13	-	CASSLDWNSPLHF	TGTGCCAGCAGCTTGGACTGGAATTCACCCCTCCACTTT
-	TRBJ2-7	TRBV23-1	TRBD1	CASSQFHQQGSSYEQYF	TGCGCCAGCAGTCAATTTCATCAACAGGGGAGCTCCTACGAGCAGTACTTC
-	TRBJ1-1	TRBV28	-	CASSSPGGGTEAFF	TGTGCCAGCAGTTCCCCGGGCGGGGGTACTGAAGCTTTCTTT
-	TRBJ2-7	TRBV27	TRBD1	CASSLTGGGKLEQYF	TGTGCCAGCAGTCTAACAGGGGGTGGGAAGCTCGAGCAGTACTTC
-	TRBJ2-2	TRBV5-1	-	CASSLAGTGELFF	TGCGCCAGCAGCTTGGCAGGGACCGGGGAGCTGTTTTTT
-	TRBJ2-3	TRBV30	TRBD1	CAWSLGQGFGAADTQYF	TGTGCCTGGAGTTTGGGACAGGGTTTTGGCGCCGCAGATACGCAGTATTTT
-	TRBJ2-3	TRBV9	TRBD2	CASSVEAGGATDTQYF	TGTGCCAGCAGCGTAGAAGCGGGAGGTGCCACAGATACGCAGTATTTT